This T cell receptor (beta chain) was sequenced for a study of blood T cell repertoires in COVID-19. Study overall: COVID-19 samples, acute and convalescent, were from the United States, Italy and Spain. Sources were T cells, B-cell-depleted T cells, or PBMCs; the material itself was cDNA or gDNA.

Germline CDR1 reads MNHEY; CDR2 reads SVGAGI. This CDR3 has 13 residues. V was shortened by 6 bases and J by 6 bases, with 12 bases between the two germline ends. As originally analysed: Reference gene primer amplification gave nucleated cell count estimates. Sequencing used immunoSEQ multiplex PCR; TCRdb keeps in-frame clones, though not all of them. Clonal size and the V and J genes are those of that table, whereas D and trimming came from the DNA. The sample lists some 200,000 clones, nearly 80% occurring once. The sample holds a few counts of this clone. V usage is TRBV6-5 and J usage is TRBJ2-1; TRBD2 is a possible D gene (5 bases). Sequencing was done on a sample of peripheral blood. The clonotype comes from a woman in her 70s with acute or convalescent COVID-19. As DNA, the CDR3 is TGTGCCAGCAGGAGGACTGAAAGCAATGAGCAGTTCTTC. Translating it yields CASRRTESNEQFF.